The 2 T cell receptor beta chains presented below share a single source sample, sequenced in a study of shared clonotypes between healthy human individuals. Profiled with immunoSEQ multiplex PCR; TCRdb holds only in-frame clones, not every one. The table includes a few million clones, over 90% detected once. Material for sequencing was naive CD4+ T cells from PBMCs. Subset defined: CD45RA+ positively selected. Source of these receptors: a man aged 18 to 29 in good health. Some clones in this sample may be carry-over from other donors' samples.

CDR3 in DNA: TGTGCCAGCAGCGGACAGGGGGGCAATCAGCCCCAGCATTTT. It encodes CASSGQGGNQPQHF. The J gene is TRBJ1-5, the V gene TRBV5-5, with 10 bases aligning to TRBD1. After removal of 4 bases from V and 2 bases from J, the junction contained 0 bases not matched to a gene. This CDR3 region has 14 residues. Per the germline V gene, CDR1 is SGHKS and CDR2 is YYEKEE (reference sequence).

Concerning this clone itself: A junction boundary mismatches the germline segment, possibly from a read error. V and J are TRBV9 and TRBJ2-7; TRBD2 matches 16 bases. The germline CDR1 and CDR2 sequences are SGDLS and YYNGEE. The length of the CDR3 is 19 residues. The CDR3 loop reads CASSSDTGTSGRASSEQYF. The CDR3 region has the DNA TGTGCCAGCAGCTCGGACACCGGGACTAGCGGGAGGGCCTCCTCCGAGCAGTACTTC.